A selection of T cell receptor beta chains follows, all from one sample in a study of monozygotic twins with inflammatory bowel disease. Reprocessing the 5' RACE reads, TCRdb reports a single entry for every CDR3 protein and omits DNA. This sample's table has roughly 170,000 distinct CDR3 sequences. Sequences were obtained from blood. These TCRs come from a human donor with ulcerative colitis or Crohn's disease, or a healthy co-twin of an affected twin (not recorded which). CDR3s include the opening cysteine and the closing phenylalanine or tryptophan.

>TRBV5-1|TRBJ2-7
CASSLGRVSYEQYF
>TRBV6-1|TRBJ1-2
CASRTTGDAYGYTF
>TRBV19|TRBJ1-2
CASLSSAGITRGYTF
>TRBV10-3|TRBJ2-1
CAISDSYNEQFF
>TRBV27|TRBJ2-2
CASSPLLGGTGELFF
>TRBV4-1|TRBJ2-2
CASTNLGQDTGELFF
>TRBV20-1|TRBJ2-7
CSARGTSGGSYEQYF
>TRBV7-2|TRBJ2-3
CASSRPRTSGRVDTQYF
>TRBV5-1|TRBJ2-7
CASSLDTGYYEQYF
>TRBV7-9|TRBJ2-3
CASSLRQGLGTDTQYF
>TRBV9|TRBJ2-5
CASSVSAGGNEETQYF
>TRBV30|TRBJ2-2
CAWAQNTGELFF
>TRBV5-6|TRBJ2-1
CASSPGLAGALSYNEQFF
>TRBV3-1|TRBJ2-2
CASSPRMDSATNTGELFF
>TRBV12-3/TRBV12-4|TRBJ2-7
CASSGDSYEQYF
>TRBV10-3|TRBJ2-4
CAISESGGLNIQYF
>TRBV27|TRBJ2-5
CASSSGQWNLRQETQYF
>TRBV7-2|TRBJ2-5
CASTSPGLVLETQYF
>TRBV10-3|TRBJ1-1
CAISESPTGTTEAFF
>TRBV27|TRBJ2-1
CASSSRTGSLNEQFF
>TRBV11-2|TRBJ2-5
CASSLVLRGQETQYF
>TRBV7-2|TRBJ1-3
CASSSQGVSGNTIYF
>TRBV7-2|TRBJ2-7
CASRRDRRSYEQYF
>TRBV27|TRBJ1-1
CASATGAFFMNTEAFF
>TRBV4-1|TRBJ2-3
CASSQRTLRTDTQYF